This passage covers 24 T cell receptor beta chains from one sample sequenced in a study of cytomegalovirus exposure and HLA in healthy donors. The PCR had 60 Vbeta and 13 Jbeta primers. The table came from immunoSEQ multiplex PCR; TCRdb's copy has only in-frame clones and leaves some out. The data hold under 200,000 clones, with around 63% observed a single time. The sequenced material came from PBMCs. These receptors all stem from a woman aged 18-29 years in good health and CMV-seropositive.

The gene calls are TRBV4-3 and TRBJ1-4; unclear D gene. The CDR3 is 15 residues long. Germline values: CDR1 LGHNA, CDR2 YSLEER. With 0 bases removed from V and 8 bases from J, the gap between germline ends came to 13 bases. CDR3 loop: CASSQDGGRREKLFF. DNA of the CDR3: TGCGCCAGCAGCCAAGACGGAGGGCGGAGAGAAAAACTGTTTTTT.

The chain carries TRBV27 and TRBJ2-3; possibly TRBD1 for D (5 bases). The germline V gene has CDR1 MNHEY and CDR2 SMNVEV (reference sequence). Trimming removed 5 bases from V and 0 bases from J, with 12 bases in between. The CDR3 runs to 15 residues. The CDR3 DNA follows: TGTGCCAGCAGTACCAGGGTTAGTAGCACAGATACGCAGTATTTT. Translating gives CASSTRVSSTDTQYF.

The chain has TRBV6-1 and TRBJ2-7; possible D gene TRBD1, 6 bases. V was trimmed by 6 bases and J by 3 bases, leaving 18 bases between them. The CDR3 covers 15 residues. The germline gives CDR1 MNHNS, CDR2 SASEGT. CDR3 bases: TGTGCCAGCAGCCGTACGGGACACCGGTTCTACGAGCAGTACTTC. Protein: CASSRTGHRFYEQYF.

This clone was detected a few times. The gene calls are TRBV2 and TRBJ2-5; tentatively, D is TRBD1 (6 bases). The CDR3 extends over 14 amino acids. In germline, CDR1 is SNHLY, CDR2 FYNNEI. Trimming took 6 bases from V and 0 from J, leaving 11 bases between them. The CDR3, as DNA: TGTGCCAGCAGCCCAACAGGGTACCAAGAGACCCAGTACTTC. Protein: CASSPTGYQETQYF. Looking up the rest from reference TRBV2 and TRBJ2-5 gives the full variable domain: EPEVTQTPSHQVTQMGQEVILRCVPISNHLYFYWYRQILGQKVEFLVSFYNNEISEKSEIFDDQFSVERPDGSNFTLKIRSTKLEDSAMYFCASSPTGYQETQYFGPGTRLLVL.

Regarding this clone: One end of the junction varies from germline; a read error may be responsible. The CDR3 sequence: CVSSLEAGVEYGYTF. Here the CDR3 DNA reads TGCGTCAGCAGCTTGGAGGCAGGGGTTGAATATGGCTACACCTTC. This chain uses TRBV5-1 with TRBJ1-2; D is perhaps TRBD1 (6 bases). CDR1 and CDR2 from the germline V gene are SGHRS and YFSETQ. The CDR3 loop spans 15 amino acids.

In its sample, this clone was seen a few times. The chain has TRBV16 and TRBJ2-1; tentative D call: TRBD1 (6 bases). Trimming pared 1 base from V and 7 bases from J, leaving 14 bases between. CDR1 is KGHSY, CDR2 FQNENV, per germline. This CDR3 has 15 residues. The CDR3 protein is CASSQWGQQGNEQFF. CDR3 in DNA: TGTGCCAGCAGCCAATGGGGGCAACAGGGTAATGAGCAGTTCTTC.

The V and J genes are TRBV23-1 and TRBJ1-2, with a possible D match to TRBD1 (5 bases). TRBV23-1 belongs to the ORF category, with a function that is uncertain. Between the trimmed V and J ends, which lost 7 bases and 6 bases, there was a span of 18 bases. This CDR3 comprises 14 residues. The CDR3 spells CASNWGGSPNGYTF. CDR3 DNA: TGCGCCAGCAACTGGGGGGGGAGCCCCAATGGCTACACCTTC.

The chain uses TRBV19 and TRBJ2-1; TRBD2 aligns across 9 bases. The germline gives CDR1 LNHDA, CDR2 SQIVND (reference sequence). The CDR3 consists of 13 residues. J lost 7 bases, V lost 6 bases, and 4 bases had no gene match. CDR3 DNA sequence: TGTGCCAGTAGCGGGACTAGCTGGAATGAGCAGTTCTTC. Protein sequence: CASSGTSWNEQFF. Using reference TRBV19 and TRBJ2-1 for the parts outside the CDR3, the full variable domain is DGGITQSPKYLFRKEGQNVTLSCEQNLNHDAMYWYRQDPGQGLRLIYYSQIVNDFQKGDIAEGYSVSREKKESFPLTVTSAQKNPTAFYLCASSGTSWNEQFFGPGTRLTVL.

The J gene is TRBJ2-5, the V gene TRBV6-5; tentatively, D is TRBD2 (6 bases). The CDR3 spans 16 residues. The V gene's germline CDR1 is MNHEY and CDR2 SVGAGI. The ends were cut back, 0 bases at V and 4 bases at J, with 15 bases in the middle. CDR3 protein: CASSYSGSLGGETQYF. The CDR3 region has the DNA TGTGCCAGCAGTTACTCGGGTAGCCTGGGGGGAGAGACCCAGTACTTC.

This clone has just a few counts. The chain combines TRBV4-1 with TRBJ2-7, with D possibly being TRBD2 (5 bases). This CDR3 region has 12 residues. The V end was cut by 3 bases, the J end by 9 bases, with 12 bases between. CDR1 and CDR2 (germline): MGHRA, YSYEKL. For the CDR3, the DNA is TGCGCCAGCAGCCATCGCGAGGGTGCGCAGTACTTC. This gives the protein CASSHREGAQYF.

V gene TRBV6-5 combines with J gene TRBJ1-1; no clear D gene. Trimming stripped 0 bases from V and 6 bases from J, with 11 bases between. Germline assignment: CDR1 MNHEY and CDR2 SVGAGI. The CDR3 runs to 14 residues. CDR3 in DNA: TGTGCCAGCAGTTACTCGACTAGATCTTCTGAAGCTTTCTTT. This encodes CASSYSTRSSEAFF.

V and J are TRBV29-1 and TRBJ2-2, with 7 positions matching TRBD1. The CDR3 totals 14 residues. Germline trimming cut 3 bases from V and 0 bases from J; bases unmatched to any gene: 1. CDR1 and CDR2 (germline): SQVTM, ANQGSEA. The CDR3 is CSVEGTANTGELFF. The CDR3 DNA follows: TGCAGCGTTGAGGGGACAGCGAACACCGGGGAGCTGTTTTTT.

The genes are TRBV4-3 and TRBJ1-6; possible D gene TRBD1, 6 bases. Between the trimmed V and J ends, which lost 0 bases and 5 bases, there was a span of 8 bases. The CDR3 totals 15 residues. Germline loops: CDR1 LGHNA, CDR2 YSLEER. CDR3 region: CASSQEWTDNSPLHF. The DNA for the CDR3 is TGCGCCAGCAGCCAAGAGTGGACAGATAATTCACCCCTCCACTTT.

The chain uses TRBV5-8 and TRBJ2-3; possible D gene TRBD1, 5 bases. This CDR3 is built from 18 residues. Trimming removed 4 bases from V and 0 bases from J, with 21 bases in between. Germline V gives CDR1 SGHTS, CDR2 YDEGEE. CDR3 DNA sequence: TGTGCCAGCAGCCCGGGCCCGCACGGGCAGGGAAGCACAGATACGCAGTATTTT. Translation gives CASSPGPHGQGSTDTQYF.

The CDR3 sequence is CASGSGTNTGELFF. In DNA, the CDR3 is TGTGCTAGTGGTAGCGGAACGAACACCGGGGAGCTGTTTTTT. The chain couples TRBV12-5 to TRBJ2-2, with D possibly TRBD2 on 5 matching bases. The ends were cut back, 5 bases at V and 0 bases at J, with 7 bases in the middle. The CDR3 length is 14 residues. Germline CDR1 reads LGHNT; CDR2 reads FRNRAP.

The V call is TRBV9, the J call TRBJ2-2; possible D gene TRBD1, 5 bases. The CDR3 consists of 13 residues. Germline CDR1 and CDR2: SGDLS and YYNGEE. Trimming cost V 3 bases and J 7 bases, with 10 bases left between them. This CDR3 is CASSGPRDGELFF. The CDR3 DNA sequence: TGTGCCAGCAGCGGACCCAGGGACGGGGAGCTGTTTTTT.

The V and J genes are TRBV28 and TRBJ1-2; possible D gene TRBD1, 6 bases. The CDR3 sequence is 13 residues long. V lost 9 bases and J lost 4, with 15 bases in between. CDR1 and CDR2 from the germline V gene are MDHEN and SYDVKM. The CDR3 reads CASSLAGVYGYTF. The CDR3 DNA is TGTGCCAGTTCCTTGGCAGGGGTCTATGGCTACACCTTC.

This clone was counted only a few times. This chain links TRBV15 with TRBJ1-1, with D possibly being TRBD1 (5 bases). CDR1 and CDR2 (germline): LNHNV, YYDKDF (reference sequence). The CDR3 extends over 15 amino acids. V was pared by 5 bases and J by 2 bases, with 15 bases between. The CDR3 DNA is TGTGCCACCAGCGCCAGGACAAGGCCAAACACTGAAGCTTTCTTT. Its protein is CATSARTRPNTEAFF.

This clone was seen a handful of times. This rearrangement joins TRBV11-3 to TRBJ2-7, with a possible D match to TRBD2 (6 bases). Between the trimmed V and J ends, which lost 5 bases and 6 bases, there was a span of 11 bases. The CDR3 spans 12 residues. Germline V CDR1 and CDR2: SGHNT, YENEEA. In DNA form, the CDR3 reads TGTGCCAGCAGCCCATATAGCGGCGAGCAGTACTTC. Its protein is CASSPYSGEQYF.

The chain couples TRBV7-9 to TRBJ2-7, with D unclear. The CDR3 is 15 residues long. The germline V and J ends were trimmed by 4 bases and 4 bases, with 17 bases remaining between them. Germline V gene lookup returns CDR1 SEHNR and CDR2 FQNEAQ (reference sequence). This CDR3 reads CASSSHRVAGYEQYF. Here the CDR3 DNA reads TGTGCCAGCAGCTCCCACAGAGTGGCAGGATACGAGCAGTACTTC.

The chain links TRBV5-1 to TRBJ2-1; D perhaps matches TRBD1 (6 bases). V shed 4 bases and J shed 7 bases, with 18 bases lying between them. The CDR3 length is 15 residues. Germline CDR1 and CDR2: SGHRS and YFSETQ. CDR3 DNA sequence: TGCGCCAGCAGCCCATTCAGGGGCGTATGGAATGAGCAGTTCTTC. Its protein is CASSPFRGVWNEQFF.

DNA for the CDR3: TGTGCCAGCAGCCCGACAGGGCTATTTAATGAAAAACTGTTTTTT. It yields the protein CASSPTGLFNEKLFF. This chain links TRBV28 with TRBJ1-4, with 7 bases fitting TRBD1. V trimming: 6 bases; J trimming: 4 bases; junction bases outside the gene matches: 8. Germline values: CDR1 MDHEN, CDR2 SYDVKM. The CDR3 totals 15 residues. Supplemented by reference TRBV28 and TRBJ1-4, the full variable domain reads DVKVTQSSRYLVKRTGEKVFLECVQDMDHENMFWYRQDPGLGLRLIYFSYDVKMKEKGDIPEGYSVSREKKERFSLILESASTNQTSMYLCASSPTGLFNEKLFFGSGTQLSVL.

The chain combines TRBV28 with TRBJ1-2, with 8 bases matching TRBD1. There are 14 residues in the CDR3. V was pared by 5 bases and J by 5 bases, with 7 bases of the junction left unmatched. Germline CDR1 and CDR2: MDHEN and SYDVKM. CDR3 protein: CASSPGQGSYGYTF. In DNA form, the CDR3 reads TGTGCCAGCAGTCCCGGACAGGGATCTTATGGCTACACCTTC.

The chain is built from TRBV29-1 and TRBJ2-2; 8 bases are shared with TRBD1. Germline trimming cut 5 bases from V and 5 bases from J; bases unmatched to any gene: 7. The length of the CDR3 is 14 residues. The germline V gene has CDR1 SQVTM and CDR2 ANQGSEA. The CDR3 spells CSVSRTGGTGELFF. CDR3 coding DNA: TGCAGCGTTTCGCGAACAGGGGGGACCGGGGAGCTGTTTTTT.